The T cell receptor beta chain described here comes from a study of blood T cell repertoires in COVID-19. Looking at the study overall: Material from acute and convalescent COVID-19 was sourced from the United States, Italy and Spain. Sources were T cells, B-cell-depleted T cells, or PBMCs; the material itself was cDNA or gDNA.

Germline V gene data show CDR1 as SGHDT and CDR2 as YYEEEE. The CDR3 totals 15 residues. Participants' own reports of clinical history determined their cohort assignment. About this clone: The junction departs from germline at one end; a sequencing error may be responsible.

Profiling relied on immunoSEQ multiplex PCR, and the TCRdb table lists in-frame clones only, not all of them. Of 310,000 or so clones listed, around 85% are singletons. The sequence derives from a woman aged 35 to 49 who had recovered from COVID-19. V usage is TRBV5-6 and J usage is TRBJ2-1; TRBD1 aligns across 7 bases. Sequencing was done on a sample of PBMCs or T cells enriched from blood (not recorded which). The CDR3 is CASREQGPGYDEQFF. The CDR3 DNA follows: TGTGCCAGCAGAGAACAGGGGCCAGGCTACGATGAGCAGTTCTTC.